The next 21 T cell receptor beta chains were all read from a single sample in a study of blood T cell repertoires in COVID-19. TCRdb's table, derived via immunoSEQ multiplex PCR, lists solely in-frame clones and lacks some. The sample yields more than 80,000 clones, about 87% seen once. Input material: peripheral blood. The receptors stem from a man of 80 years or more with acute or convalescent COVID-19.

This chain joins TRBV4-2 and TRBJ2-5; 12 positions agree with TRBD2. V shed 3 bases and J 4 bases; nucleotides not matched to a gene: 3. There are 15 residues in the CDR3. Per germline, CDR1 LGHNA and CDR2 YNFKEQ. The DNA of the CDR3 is TGTGCCAGCAGCCAGCTAGCGGGGGGGCCAGAGACCCAGTACTTC. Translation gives CASSQLAGGPETQYF.

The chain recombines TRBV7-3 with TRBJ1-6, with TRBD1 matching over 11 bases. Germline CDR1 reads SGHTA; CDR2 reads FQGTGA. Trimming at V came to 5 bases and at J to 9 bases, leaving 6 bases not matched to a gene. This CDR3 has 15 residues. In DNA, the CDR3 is TGTGCCAGCAGCCCATCCGGGACAGGGGGTTCACCCCTCCACTTT. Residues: CASSPSGTGGSPLHF.

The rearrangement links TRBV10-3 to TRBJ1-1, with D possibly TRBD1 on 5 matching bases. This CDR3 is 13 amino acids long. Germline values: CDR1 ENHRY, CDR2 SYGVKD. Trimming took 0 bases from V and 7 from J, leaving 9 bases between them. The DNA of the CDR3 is TGTGCCATCAGTGAGTCAAGGGGATTTGAAGCTTTCTTT. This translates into CAISESRGFEAFF.

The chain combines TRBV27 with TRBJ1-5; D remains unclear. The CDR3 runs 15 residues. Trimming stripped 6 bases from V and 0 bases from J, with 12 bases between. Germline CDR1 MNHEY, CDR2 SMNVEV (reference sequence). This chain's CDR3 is CASRPGILSNQPQHF. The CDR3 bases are TGTGCCAGCAGACCCGGGATTCTTAGCAATCAGCCCCAGCATTTT.

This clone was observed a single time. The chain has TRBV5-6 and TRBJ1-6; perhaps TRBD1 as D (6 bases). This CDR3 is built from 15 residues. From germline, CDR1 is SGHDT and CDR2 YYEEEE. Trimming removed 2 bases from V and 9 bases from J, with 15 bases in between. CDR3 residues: CASSFRQDFSSPLHF. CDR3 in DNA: TGTGCCAGCAGCTTTCGACAGGATTTTAGTTCACCCCTCCACTTT. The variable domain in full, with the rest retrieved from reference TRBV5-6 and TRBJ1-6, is DAGVTQSPTHLIKTRGQQVTLRCSPKSGHDTVSWYQQALGQGPQFIFQYYEEEERQRGNFPDRFSGHQFPNYSSELNVNALLLGDSALYLCASSFRQDFSSPLHFGNGTRLTVT.

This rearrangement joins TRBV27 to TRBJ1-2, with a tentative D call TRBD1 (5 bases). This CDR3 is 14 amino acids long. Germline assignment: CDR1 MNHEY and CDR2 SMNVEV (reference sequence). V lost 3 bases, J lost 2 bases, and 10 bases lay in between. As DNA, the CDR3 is TGTGCCAGCAGTTTCGCAGGGTGGAACTATGGCTACACCTTC. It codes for CASSFAGWNYGYTF.

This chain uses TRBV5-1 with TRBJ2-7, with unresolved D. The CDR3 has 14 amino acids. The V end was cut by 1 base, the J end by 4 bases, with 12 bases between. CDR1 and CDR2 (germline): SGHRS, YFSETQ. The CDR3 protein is CASSLSNSIYEQYF. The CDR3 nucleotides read TGCGCCAGCAGCTTGTCCAACTCAATATACGAGCAGTACTTC.

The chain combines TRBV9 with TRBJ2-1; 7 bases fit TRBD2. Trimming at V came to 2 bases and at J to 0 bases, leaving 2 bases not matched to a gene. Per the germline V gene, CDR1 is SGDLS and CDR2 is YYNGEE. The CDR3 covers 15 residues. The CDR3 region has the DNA TGTGCCAGCAGCGTTACGGGGGGCTCCTACAATGAGCAGTTCTTC. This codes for CASSVTGGSYNEQFF. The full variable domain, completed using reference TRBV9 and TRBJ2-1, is DSGVTQTPKHLITATGQRVTLRCSPRSGDLSVYWYQQSLDQGLQFLIQYYNGEERAKGNILERFSAQQFPDLHSELNLSSLELGDSALYFCASSVTGGSYNEQFFGPGTRLTVL.

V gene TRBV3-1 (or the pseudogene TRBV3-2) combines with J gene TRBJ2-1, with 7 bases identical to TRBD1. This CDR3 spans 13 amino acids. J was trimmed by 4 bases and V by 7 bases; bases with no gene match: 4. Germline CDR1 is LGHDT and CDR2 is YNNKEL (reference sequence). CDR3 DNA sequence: TGTGCCAGCACCCTACAGGGGTACAATGAGCAGTTCTTC. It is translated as CASTLQGYNEQFF.

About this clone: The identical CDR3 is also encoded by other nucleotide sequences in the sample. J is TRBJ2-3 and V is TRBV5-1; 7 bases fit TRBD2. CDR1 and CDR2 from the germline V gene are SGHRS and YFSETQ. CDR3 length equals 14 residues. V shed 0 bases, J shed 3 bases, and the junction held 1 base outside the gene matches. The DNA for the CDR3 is TGCGCCAGCAGCTTGGCGGGGGGAACAGATACGCAGTATTTT. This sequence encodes CASSLAGGTDTQYF.

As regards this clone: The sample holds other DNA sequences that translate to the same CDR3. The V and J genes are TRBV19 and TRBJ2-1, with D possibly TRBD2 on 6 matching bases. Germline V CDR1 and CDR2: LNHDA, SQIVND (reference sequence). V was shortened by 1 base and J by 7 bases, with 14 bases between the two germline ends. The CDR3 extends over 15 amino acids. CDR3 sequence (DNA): TGTGCCAGTAGTATAGGCGGCAGGGCGGGGAATGAGCAGTTCTTC. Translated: CASSIGGRAGNEQFF.

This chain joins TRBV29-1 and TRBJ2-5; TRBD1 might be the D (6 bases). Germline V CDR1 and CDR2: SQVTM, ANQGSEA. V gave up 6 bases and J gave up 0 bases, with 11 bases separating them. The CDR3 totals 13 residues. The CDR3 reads CSVGGQYQETQYF. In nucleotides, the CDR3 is TGCAGCGTCGGAGGACAGTACCAAGAGACCCAGTACTTC.

CDR3 in amino acids: CASSPEGQGARETQYF. The CDR3 nucleotides are TGTGCCAGCAGCCCGGAGGGACAGGGGGCGCGGGAGACCCAGTACTTC. The J gene is TRBJ2-5, the V gene TRBV5-5; 12 nucleotides match TRBD1. J lost 5 bases, V lost 4 bases, and 9 bases had no gene match. The germline V gene encodes CDR1 SGHKS and CDR2 YYEKEE (reference sequence). This CDR3 is 16 amino acids long.

CDR3 sequence (DNA): TGTGCCAGCAGCCTAACCGGGGGGACCGCTAACAATGAGCAGTTCTTC. Protein sequence: CASSLTGGTANNEQFF. The V gene is TRBV3-1 (or the pseudogene TRBV3-2), the J gene TRBJ2-1; 7 nucleotides line up with TRBD2. The CDR3 length is 16 residues. The germline gives CDR1 LGHDT, CDR2 YNNKEL (reference sequence). The ends lost 4 bases at V and 5 bases at J; junction bases unmatched: 11.

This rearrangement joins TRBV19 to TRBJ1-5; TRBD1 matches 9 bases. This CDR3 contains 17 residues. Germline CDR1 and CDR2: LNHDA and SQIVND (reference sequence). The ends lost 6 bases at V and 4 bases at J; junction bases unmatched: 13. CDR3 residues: CASRPGTGIVGNQPQHF. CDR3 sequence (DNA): TGTGCCAGTAGGCCCGGGACAGGGATTGTAGGGAATCAGCCCCAGCATTTT. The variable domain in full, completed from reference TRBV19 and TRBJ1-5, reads DGGITQSPKYLFRKEGQNVTLSCEQNLNHDAMYWYRQDPGQGLRLIYYSQIVNDFQKGDIAEGYSVSREKKESFPLTVTSAQKNPTAFYLCASRPGTGIVGNQPQHFGDGTRLSIL.

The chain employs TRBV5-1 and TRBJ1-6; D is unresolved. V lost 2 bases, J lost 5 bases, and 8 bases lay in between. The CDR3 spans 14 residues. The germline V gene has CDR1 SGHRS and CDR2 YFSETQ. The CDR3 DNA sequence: TGCGCCAGCAGCTTATCAGGCGATAATTCACCCCTCCACTTT. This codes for CASSLSGDNSPLHF. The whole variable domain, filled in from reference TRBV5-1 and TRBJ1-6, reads KAGVTQTPRYLIKTRGQQVTLSCSPISGHRSVSWYQQTPGQGLQFLFEYFSETQRNKGNFPGRFSGRQFSNSRSEMNVSTLELGDSALYLCASSLSGDNSPLHFGNGTRLTVT.

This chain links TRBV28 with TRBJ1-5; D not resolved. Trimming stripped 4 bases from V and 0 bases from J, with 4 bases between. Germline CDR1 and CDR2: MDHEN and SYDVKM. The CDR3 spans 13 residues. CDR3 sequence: CASSYSSNQPQHF. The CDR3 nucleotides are TGTGCCAGCAGTTACAGTAGCAATCAGCCCCAGCATTTT.

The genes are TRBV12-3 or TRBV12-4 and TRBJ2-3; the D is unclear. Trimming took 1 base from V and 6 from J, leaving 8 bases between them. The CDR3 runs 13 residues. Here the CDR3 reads CASSLGALDTQYF. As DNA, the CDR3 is TGTGCCAGCAGTTTAGGAGCACTGGATACGCAGTATTTT.

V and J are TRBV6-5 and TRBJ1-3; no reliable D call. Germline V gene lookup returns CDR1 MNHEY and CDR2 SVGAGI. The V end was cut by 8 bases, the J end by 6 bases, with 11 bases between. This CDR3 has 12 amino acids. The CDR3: CASGRGENTIYF. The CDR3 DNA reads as TGTGCCAGCGGCCGCGGCGAAAACACCATATATTTT.

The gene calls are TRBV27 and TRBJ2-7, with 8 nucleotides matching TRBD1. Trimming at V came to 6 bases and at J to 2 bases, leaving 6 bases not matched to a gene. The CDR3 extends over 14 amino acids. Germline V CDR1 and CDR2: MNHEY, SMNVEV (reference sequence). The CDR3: CASRPDRGPYEQYF. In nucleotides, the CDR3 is TGTGCCAGCAGACCCGACAGGGGACCCTACGAGCAGTACTTC.

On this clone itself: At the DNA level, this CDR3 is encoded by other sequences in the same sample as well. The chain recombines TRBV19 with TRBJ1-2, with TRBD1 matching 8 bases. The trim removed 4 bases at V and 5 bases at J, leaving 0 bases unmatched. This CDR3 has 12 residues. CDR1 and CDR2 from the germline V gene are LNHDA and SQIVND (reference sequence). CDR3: CASSRTGYGYTF. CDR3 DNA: TGTGCCAGTAGTAGGACAGGGTATGGCTACACCTTC.